This note documents a single T cell receptor beta chain sequence. V shed 4 bases, J shed 4 bases, and the junction held 3 bases outside the gene matches. The CDR3 totals 14 residues. Germline-derived CDR1 and CDR2 are SNHLY and FYNNEI. The sample is drawn from a study of CD4+ T cells in melanoma. TCRdb's table, derived via immunoSEQ multiplex PCR, lists solely in-frame clones and lacks some. The sample contains around 130,000 clones, around 90% of which appear only once. The TCR sequence derives from a human donor with melanoma. The chain couples TRBV2 to TRBJ1-1; TRBD1 matches at 10 bases. CDR3 DNA: TGTGCCAGCAGTGTGGGACAGGGGCTCACTGAAGCTTTCTTT. Its translation: CASSVGQGLTEAFF.